Listed below are T cell receptor beta chains from one sample, sequenced in a study of blood T cell repertoires in COVID-19. Sequenced by immunoSEQ multiplex PCR; TCRdb stores in-frame clones only, minus some. The data hold around 450,000 clones, with 85% to 90% observed a single time. Sequences were obtained from peripheral blood. All receptors come from a woman aged 25 to 39 with acute or convalescent COVID-19. The CDR3 runs from the conserved cysteine through the conserved F or W. A D gene is named only where the DNA matches it firmly. The listing skips clone size in some rows; elsewhere it reads once, few, many or a size class.

d_call: .; clone_size: .; j_call: TRBJ1-4; v_call: TRBV27; cdr3_nt: TGTGCCAGCAGTTCAAGGGGCAGGGCTACAACTAATGAAAAACTGTTTTTT; cdr3_aa: CASSSRGRATTNEKLFF
d_call: .; clone_size: .; j_call: TRBJ2-3; v_call: TRBV18; cdr3_nt: TGTGCCAGCTCACCTGCCGCGACAGATACGCAGTATTTT; cdr3_aa: CASSPAATDTQYF
d_call: TRBD1; clone_size: .; j_call: TRBJ1-1; v_call: TRBV5-6; cdr3_nt: TGTGCCAGCGGACCCGGGACAGGGACTCAAGCTTTCTTT; cdr3_aa: CASGPGTGTQAFF
d_call: .; clone_size: .; j_call: TRBJ1-2; v_call: TRBV7-2; cdr3_nt: TGTGCCACCAGGGACCCAGGGAACTATGGCTACACCTTC; cdr3_aa: CATRDPGNYGYTF
d_call: TRBD1; clone_size: .; j_call: TRBJ2-7; v_call: TRBV5-4; cdr3_nt: TGTGCCAGCAGCCTGACAGGGGGGCAGTACGAGCAGTACTTC; cdr3_aa: CASSLTGGQYEQYF
d_call: .; clone_size: .; j_call: TRBJ2-7; v_call: TRBV27; cdr3_nt: TGTGCCAGCAGTAGTCAGGGTAGGTTCTACGAGCAGTACTTC; cdr3_aa: CASSSQGRFYEQYF
d_call: TRBD1; clone_size: .; j_call: TRBJ1-5; v_call: TRBV24-1; cdr3_nt: TGTGCCACCAGTGCAGGGGGGTATCAGCCCCAGCATTTT; cdr3_aa: CATSAGGYQPQHF
d_call: TRBD2; clone_size: .; j_call: TRBJ2-1; v_call: TRBV27; cdr3_nt: TGTGCCAGCAGTTCCTCCTTACTAGTAGCGGGGAAGACAGAGCAGTTCTTC; cdr3_aa: CASSSSLLVAGKTEQFF
d_call: TRBD1; clone_size: .; j_call: TRBJ1-5; v_call: TRBV6-5; cdr3_nt: TGTGCCAGCAGAGCCGGGACAGGGGGCGATCAGCCCCAGCATTTT; cdr3_aa: CASRAGTGGDQPQHF
d_call: .; clone_size: .; j_call: TRBJ2-1; v_call: TRBV18; cdr3_nt: TGTGCCAGCTCACCACCCACAGGGTGGAATGAGCAGTTCTTC; cdr3_aa: CASSPPTGWNEQFF
d_call: TRBD2; clone_size: .; j_call: TRBJ2-2; v_call: TRBV9; cdr3_nt: TGTGCCAGCAGCGAGGGACTAGCGTGGGTCGGGGAGCTGTTTTTT; cdr3_aa: CASSEGLAWVGELFF
d_call: TRBD2; clone_size: few; j_call: TRBJ2-7; v_call: TRBV28; cdr3_nt: TGTGCCAGCAGTTTATCTGGTACGGGACTAGCGGGGGGAGTGCGGGGCGAGCAGTACTTC; cdr3_aa: CASSLSGTGLAGGVRGEQYF
d_call: .; clone_size: few; j_call: TRBJ1-6; v_call: TRBV6-1; cdr3_nt: TGTGCCAGCAGTGAAGCGCCGGGTTATAATTCACCCCTCCACTTT; cdr3_aa: CASSEAPGYNSPLHF
d_call: .; clone_size: .; j_call: TRBJ2-5; v_call: TRBV5-4; cdr3_nt: TGTGCCAGCAGCTTGCTAGGATTACAAGAGACCCAGTACTTC; cdr3_aa: CASSLLGLQETQYF
d_call: .; clone_size: .; j_call: TRBJ1-1; v_call: TRBV28; cdr3_nt: TGTGCCAGCGGCGATTGGGTCAGGGACACTGAAGCTTTCTTT; cdr3_aa: CASGDWVRDTEAFF
d_call: .; clone_size: .; j_call: TRBJ1-5; v_call: TRBV5-6; cdr3_nt: TGTGCCAGCAGCTTGGCCGGGGGGGTTCCCAATCAGCCCCAGCATTTT; cdr3_aa: CASSLAGGVPNQPQHF
d_call: .; clone_size: few; j_call: TRBJ2-1; v_call: TRBV4-2; cdr3_nt: TGTGCCAGCAGCCAACCAAAGGAAGTAGCTGAGCAGTTCTTC; cdr3_aa: CASSQPKEVAEQFF
d_call: .; clone_size: once; j_call: TRBJ1-5; v_call: TRBV2; cdr3_nt: TGTGCCAGCAGTGATACGGCCTTGGGGCGCAATCAGCCCCAGCATTTT; cdr3_aa: CASSDTALGRNQPQHF
d_call: .; clone_size: .; j_call: TRBJ1-2; v_call: TRBV29-1; cdr3_nt: TGCAGCGTTCGAGACAGTAACTATGGCTACACCTTC; cdr3_aa: CSVRDSNYGYTF
d_call: .; clone_size: .; j_call: TRBJ2-5; v_call: TRBV27; cdr3_nt: TGTGCCAGCAGTTTATTGAACCGAGAAGAGACCCAGTACTTC; cdr3_aa: CASSLLNREETQYF
d_call: .; clone_size: .; j_call: TRBJ2-7; v_call: TRBV9; cdr3_nt: TGTGCCAGCAGCCCTGGTTCGGGTCAGGGAGAGCAGTACTTC; cdr3_aa: CASSPGSGQGEQYF
d_call: .; clone_size: once; j_call: TRBJ2-7; v_call: TRBV21-1; cdr3_nt: TGTGCCAGCAACTTAATTCTTGTGGGACTAGCGGGGACCACCTACGAGCAGTACTTC; cdr3_aa: CASNLILVGLAGTTYEQYF
d_call: .; clone_size: .; j_call: TRBJ1-4; v_call: TRBV19; cdr3_nt: TGTGCCAGTACGACAGGCTTTAATGAAAAACTGTTTTTT; cdr3_aa: CASTTGFNEKLFF
d_call: .; clone_size: .; j_call: TRBJ1-1; v_call: TRBV27; cdr3_nt: TGTGCCAGCAGTTTAAGCCCGCGGGGCACTGAAGCTTTCTTT; cdr3_aa: CASSLSPRGTEAFF